A selection of T cell receptor beta chains follows, all from one sample in a study of graft-versus-host responses after intestinal transplantation. No antigen has been identified for these receptors. Profiled with immunoSEQ multiplex PCR; TCRdb holds only in-frame clones, not every one. The sample lists around 100,000 clones, around 90% seen once, with roughly 0.24% in the top ten. The sample consisted of unstimulated CD4+ T cells sorted from spleen or lymph node cells, taken before transplant. These receptors were collected from a human donor who was the organ donor for an intestinal transplant. The CDR3 runs from the conserved cysteine through the conserved F or W. A D gene is named only where the DNA matches it firmly. Clone size appears in some rows only: once, few, many, or a class for an expanded clone.

v_call: TRBV5-6; j_call: TRBJ2-7; d_call: TRBD2; clone_size: -; cdr3_nt: TGTGCCAGCAGCTTTAGCGGGAGAGCCTACGAGCAGTACTTC; cdr3_aa: CASSFSGRAYEQYF
v_call: TRBV19; j_call: TRBJ2-7; d_call: TRBD2; clone_size: -; cdr3_nt: TGTGCCAGTAGTGTTCTAGCGGCCTCCTACGAGCAGTACTTC; cdr3_aa: CASSVLAASYEQYF
v_call: TRBV19; j_call: TRBJ2-5; d_call: TRBD1; clone_size: -; cdr3_nt: TGTGCCAGTAGCGTAGGGGGCTTCCAAGAGACCCAGTACTTC; cdr3_aa: CASSVGGFQETQYF
v_call: TRBV5-1; j_call: TRBJ2-7; d_call: -; clone_size: -; cdr3_nt: TGCGCCAGCAGCCCGAGGGACGGTAACTACGAGCAGTACTTC; cdr3_aa: CASSPRDGNYEQYF
v_call: TRBV7-3; j_call: TRBJ2-1; d_call: -; clone_size: once; cdr3_nt: TGTGCCAGCAGACCAAAACCGTGGACAGCCAGGGAGCAGTTCTTC; cdr3_aa: CASRPKPWTAREQFF
v_call: TRBV4-3; j_call: TRBJ2-7; d_call: TRBD1; clone_size: -; cdr3_nt: TGCGCCAGCAGCCCTACGGACAGGGGGCCGCACGAGCAGTACTTC; cdr3_aa: CASSPTDRGPHEQYF
v_call: TRBV6-1; j_call: TRBJ2-5; d_call: -; clone_size: -; cdr3_nt: TGTGCCAGCGGTAACGTCCAAGAGACCCAGTACTTC; cdr3_aa: CASGNVQETQYF
v_call: TRBV7-2; j_call: TRBJ2-7; d_call: -; clone_size: -; cdr3_nt: TGTGCCAGCAGCTTGAGCGTGTACGAGCAGTACTTC; cdr3_aa: CASSLSVYEQYF
v_call: TRBV30; j_call: TRBJ1-1; d_call: -; clone_size: -; cdr3_nt: TGTGCCTGGGGAGGGAGAGGGTCGGACACTGAAGCTTTCTTT; cdr3_aa: CAWGGRGSDTEAFF
v_call: TRBV5-1; j_call: TRBJ2-3; d_call: TRBD2; clone_size: -; cdr3_nt: TGCGCCAGCAGCCGCCAAGGGACTAGCGGCACAGATACGCAGTATTTT; cdr3_aa: CASSRQGTSGTDTQYF
v_call: TRBV5-1; j_call: TRBJ2-3; d_call: TRBD2; clone_size: -; cdr3_nt: TGCGCCAGCCGCTGGGAGGGGAACACAGATACGCAGTATTTT; cdr3_aa: CASRWEGNTDTQYF
v_call: TRBV4-2; j_call: TRBJ2-5; d_call: TRBD1; clone_size: once; cdr3_nt: TGTGCCAGCAGCCAAGACAGGGGGTGGGAGACCCAGTACTTC; cdr3_aa: CASSQDRGWETQYF
v_call: TRBV7-2; j_call: TRBJ1-1; d_call: -; clone_size: -; cdr3_nt: TGTGCCAGCAGCTTAATCCGGTACACTGAAGCTTTCTTT; cdr3_aa: CASSLIRYTEAFF
v_call: TRBV28; j_call: TRBJ1-1; d_call: TRBD1; clone_size: -; cdr3_nt: TGTGCCAGCAGTTTAGTTACAGGGGTGGGGGCTTCTGAAGCTTTCTTT; cdr3_aa: CASSLVTGVGASEAFF
v_call: TRBV5-1; j_call: TRBJ1-4; d_call: -; clone_size: -; cdr3_nt: TGCGCCAGCAGCTTTCAGGGGTCTAATGAAAAACTGTTTTTT; cdr3_aa: CASSFQGSNEKLFF